The 9 T cell receptor beta chains presented below share a single source sample, sequenced in a study of blood T cells in healthy people across ages. A second about 6 to 11 cycle PCR used barcoded and J-beta primers. Each CDR3 protein gets one entry after TCRdb re-called the 5' RACE reads with MiXCR. The sample shows 700,000 to 850,000 distinct CDR3 sequences, approximately 53% of them seen only once. Source material: blood. All receptors come from a man older than 75 in good health.

This clonotype has a single count. The chain couples TRBV7-9 to TRBJ2-5; 11 bases map to TRBD2. The CDR3 spans 16 residues. Germline assignment: CDR1 SEHNR and CDR2 FQNEAQ (reference sequence). J gave up 4 bases and V 2 bases, and 6 bases lay outside the gene matches. CDR3 bases: TGTGCCAGCAGCTTACTAGCGGGAGGCGGCGGAGAGACCCAGTACTTC. It specifies CASSLLAGGGGETQYF.

The sample holds a few counts of this clonotype. The J gene is TRBJ1-4, the V gene TRBV27; D uncertain. The CDR3 contains 18 residues. Trimming stripped 4 bases from V and 0 bases from J, with 18 bases between. Germline loops: CDR1 MNHEY, CDR2 SMNVEV (reference sequence). This CDR3 reads CASSSGHFPRPTNEKLFF. CDR3 sequence (DNA): TGTGCCAGCAGTTCGGGTCACTTCCCGCGACCAACTAATGAAAAACTGTTTTTT.

The chain links TRBV7-6 to TRBJ2-1; TRBD2 agrees at 9 bases. V lost 3 bases to trimming and J lost 4 bases; unmatched junction nucleotides: 4. Germline assignment: CDR1 SGHVS and CDR2 FNYEAQ. This CDR3 comprises 15 residues. The chain's CDR3 is CASSLVTSGYNEQFF. The CDR3 region has the DNA TGTGCCAGCAGCTTGGTGACTAGCGGTTACAATGAGCAGTTCTTC.

This clonotype appeared a few times. The rearrangement uses TRBV5-1 and TRBJ1-4; no clear D. Germline values: CDR1 SGHRS, CDR2 YFSETQ. The CDR3 extends over 12 amino acids. V lost 3 bases, J lost 8 bases, and 8 bases lay in between. This CDR3 is CASSSLGEKLFF. The CDR3 DNA sequence: TGCGCCAGCAGCTCGCTGGGAGAAAAACTGTTTTTT. Variable domain in full (rest from reference TRBV5-1 and TRBJ1-4): KAGVTQTPRYLIKTRGQQVTLSCSPISGHRSVSWYQQTPGQGLQFLFEYFSETQRNKGNFPGRFSGRQFSNSRSEMNVSTLELGDSALYLCASSSLGEKLFFGSGTQLSVL.

This clonotype was seen a single time. The gene calls are TRBV24-1 and TRBJ1-4; 8 nucleotides align to TRBD1. J gave up 3 bases and V 1 base, and 9 bases lay outside the gene matches. Per the germline V gene, CDR1 is KGHDR and CDR2 is SFDVKD. This CDR3 is 18 amino acids long. The CDR3 sequence: CATSDLPGGAEANEKLFF. The DNA of the CDR3 is TGTGCCACCAGTGATTTACCAGGGGGCGCGGAGGCTAATGAAAAACTGTTTTTT.

The genes are TRBV29-1 and TRBJ2-1, with TRBD1 identical over 7 bases. CDR3 length: 12 amino acids. J gave up 13 bases and V 6 bases, and 12 bases lay outside the gene matches. The V gene's germline CDR1 is SQVTM and CDR2 ANQGSEA. The CDR3 loop is CSVSQGPETQFF. The CDR3 bases are TGCAGCGTATCACAGGGGCCAGAGACCCAGTTCTTC.

The chain couples TRBV18 to TRBJ2-3; 12 bases line up with TRBD2. The germline V gene encodes CDR1 KGHSH and CDR2 LQKENI. This CDR3 is 15 amino acids long. V shed 5 bases and J 6 bases; nucleotides not matched to a gene: 6. The CDR3 loop is CASSGRTSGADTQYF. The CDR3 DNA reads TGTGCCAGCTCAGGGCGGACTAGCGGGGCCGATACGCAGTATTTT.

In its sample, this clonotype was seen a few times. This sequence joins TRBV10-3 and TRBJ2-1, with 7 bases that match TRBD1. Germline-derived CDR1 and CDR2 are ENHRY and SYGVKD. This CDR3 has 16 residues. The ends lost 2 bases at V and 3 bases at J; junction bases unmatched: 7. CDR3 nucleotide sequence: TGTGCCATCAGTGAGACTCGGGACAGCCGCTACAATGAGCAGTTCTTC. This encodes CAISETRDSRYNEQFF.

Ten or more counts support this clonotype. This chain connects TRBV21-1 to TRBJ2-1; TRBD2 reflects the table's D call only, with no check against the DNA. TRBV21-1 counts as a pseudogene. The CDR3 extends over 19 amino acids. CDR3 sequence reads: CASSKFGTSGISSYNEQFF. In DNA form, the CDR3 reads TGTGCCAGCAGCAAATTCGGGACTAGCGGGATAAGCTCCTACAATGAGCAGTTCTTC.